Described below is a single T cell receptor (beta chain) sequence and its context. The assay was immunoSEQ multiplex PCR, and TCRdb's table has in-frame clones only and misses some. Seen here are roughly 160,000 clones, 91% observed once, and the top ten hold around 1.8%. This entry comes from a study of T cell responses to AZD1222 COVID-19 vaccine. This CDR3 comprises 12 residues. Germline assignment: CDR1 MNHEY and CDR2 SVGEGT. The V end was cut by 4 bases, the J end by 13 bases, with 13 bases between. The sequencing here drew on peripheral blood, taken on day 0 of AZD1222 vaccination. V usage is TRBV6-2 or TRBV6-3 and J usage is TRBJ2-2; D gene uncertain. This receptor was taken from an adult in good health. For the CDR3, the DNA is TGTGCCAGCAGTTCGATGACGCAATGGCTGTTTTTT. It specifies CASSSMTQWLFF.